Below are 16 T cell receptor beta chains sequenced from a single sample in a study of blood T cell repertoires in COVID-19. Profiled with immunoSEQ multiplex PCR; TCRdb holds only in-frame clones, not every one. The sample carries more than 80,000 clones, more than 80% recorded once. The sample was peripheral blood. The receptors shown here come from a woman aged 60-75 years with acute or convalescent COVID-19.

This rearrangement joins TRBV28 to TRBJ1-1; 7 bases fit TRBD1. There are 17 residues in the CDR3. V shed 4 bases, J shed 2 bases, and the junction held 13 bases outside the gene matches. In germline, CDR1 is MDHEN, CDR2 SYDVKM. The CDR3: CASSSPGQRHVNTEAFF. The CDR3 DNA reads as TGTGCCAGCAGTTCTCCGGGACAGAGGCATGTAAACACTGAAGCTTTCTTT. The complete variable domain, with remaining parts taken from reference TRBV28 and TRBJ1-1, reads DVKVTQSSRYLVKRTGEKVFLECVQDMDHENMFWYRQDPGLGLRLIYFSYDVKMKEKGDIPEGYSVSREKKERFSLILESASTNQTSMYLCASSSPGQRHVNTEAFFGQGTRLTVV.

This clone was found once. This sequence joins TRBV28 and TRBJ2-4; 8 bases align to TRBD2. V was clipped by 5 bases and J by 8 bases; unmatched bases: 8. Germline CDR1 is MDHEN and CDR2 is SYDVKM. CDR3 size: 14 residues. The CDR3 region is CASSSYGLADIQYF. CDR3 sequence (DNA): TGTGCCAGCAGTAGCTACGGACTAGCCGACATTCAGTACTTC.

The chain has TRBV19 and TRBJ1-4, with TRBD1 matching 7 bases. The CDR3 extends over 16 amino acids. Germline loops: CDR1 LNHDA, CDR2 SQIVND (reference sequence). V shed 3 bases, J shed 11 bases, and the junction held 15 bases outside the gene matches. The CDR3 is CASSIVQGSIPWKLFF. Here the CDR3 DNA reads TGTGCCAGTAGTATTGTACAGGGGTCGATACCTTGGAAACTGTTTTTT.

V is TRBV20-1 and J is TRBJ1-4, with D unclear. CDR3 length: 13 residues. The V and J ends lost 3 bases and 3 bases respectively, with 8 bases between them. Per the germline V gene, CDR1 is DFQATT and CDR2 is SNEGSKA (reference sequence). CDR3 DNA sequence: TGCAGTGCTAGTCAGATATCTAATGAAAAACTGTTTTTT. It specifies CSASQISNEKLFF.

This chain connects TRBV18 to TRBJ1-1; tentative D call: TRBD1 (5 bases). V was shortened by 5 bases and J by 1 base, with 11 bases between the two germline ends. The CDR3 sequence is 14 residues long. CDR1 KGHSH and CDR2 LQKENI come from the germline V gene. The chain's CDR3 is CASSSRDSNTEAFF. The DNA for the CDR3 is TGTGCCAGCTCAAGCAGGGACTCGAACACTGAAGCTTTCTTT. The full variable domain, with the rest looked up from reference TRBV18 and TRBJ1-1, is NAGVMQNPRHLVRRRGQEARLRCSPMKGHSHVYWYRQLPEEGLKFMVYLQKENIIDESGMPKERFSAEFPKEGPSILRIQQVVRGDSAAYFCASSSRDSNTEAFFGQGTRLTVV.

The chain uses TRBV13 and TRBJ1-2, with 7 bases fitting TRBD1. Germline V gene data show CDR1 as PRHDT and CDR2 as FYEKMQ (reference sequence). Trimming removed 1 base from V and 4 bases from J; junction bases left unmatched: 6. The CDR3 has 15 amino acids. The CDR3 coding sequence is TGTGCCAGCAGCTTAGATAACAGGGGCCGCTATGGCTACACCTTC. Its translation is CASSLDNRGRYGYTF.

This rearrangement joins TRBV2 to TRBJ1-2; TRBD1 aligns across 7 bases. V dropped 6 bases and J dropped 4; count of bases not matched to a gene: 5. CDR1 and CDR2 from the germline V gene are SNHLY and FYNNEI. The CDR3 extends over 13 amino acids. The CDR3 is CASRTGTSYGYTF. CDR3 coding DNA: TGTGCCAGCAGGACAGGGACGAGCTATGGCTACACCTTC.

This chain joins TRBV30 and TRBJ2-7, with D perhaps TRBD1 (6 bases). CDR3 length equals 15 residues. V lost 0 bases, J lost 6 bases, and 18 bases lay in between. CDR1 is GTSNPN and CDR2 is SVGIG in the germline V gene (reference sequence). The CDR3 bases are TGTGCCTGGAGTGTTTCGGGACAAGGTAGTCCCGAGCAGTACTTC. This gives the protein CAWSVSGQGSPEQYF.

This clone is categorized as medium-sized. The rearrangement links TRBV6-5 to TRBJ1-1; 10 bases are shared with TRBD1. The CDR3 covers 15 residues. Germline CDR1 is MNHEY and CDR2 is SVGAGI. V shed 5 bases, J shed 5 bases, and the junction held 8 bases outside the gene matches. The CDR3 region has the DNA TGTGCCAGCAGTCCAGACAGGGGGCCGGAAACTGAAGCTTTCTTT. Its protein product is CASSPDRGPETEAFF.

The chain couples TRBV23-1 to TRBJ2-7, with 10 bases identical to TRBD2. TRBV23-1 is labeled an ORF, and its function is uncertain. The ends lost 1 base at V and 4 bases at J; junction bases unmatched: 16. The CDR3 covers 19 residues. This CDR3 is CASSQCSGRFFGARYEQYF. As DNA, the CDR3 is TGCGCCAGCAGTCAATGTAGCGGGAGGTTCTTCGGGGCCCGGTACGAGCAGTACTTC.

The chain links TRBV2 to TRBJ2-5, with a possible D match to TRBD1 (6 bases). Trimming stripped 6 bases from V and 4 bases from J, with 15 bases between. The CDR3 spans 14 residues. CDR1 SNHLY and CDR2 FYNNEI come from the germline V gene. The CDR3 DNA reads TGTGCCAGCAGCCCAGACAGGTCGCGAGAGACCCAGTACTTC. It yields the protein CASSPDRSRETQYF.

This chain connects TRBV29-1 to TRBJ1-1; maybe TRBD1 (5 bases). Germline V gene lookup returns CDR1 SQVTM and CDR2 ANQGSEA. This CDR3 spans 13 amino acids. Deletions cut 3 bases from V and 0 bases from J, with 8 bases between. This chain's CDR3 is CSVERQMNTEAFF. In nucleotides, the CDR3 is TGCAGCGTTGAGAGACAGATGAACACTGAAGCTTTCTTT.

CDR3 in DNA: TGTGCCAGCAGCTCCCAGGGGAATGAGCAGTTCTTC. Translating gives CASSSQGNEQFF. The rearrangement uses TRBV7-2 and TRBJ2-1, with D possibly being TRBD1 (6 bases). Deletions cut 4 bases from V and 7 bases from J, with 8 bases between. This CDR3 region has 12 residues. Looked up from germline, CDR1 is SGHTA and CDR2 is FQGNSA.

The chain is built from TRBV5-1 and TRBJ2-1, with TRBD1 identical over 10 bases. J was trimmed by 5 bases and V by 2 bases; bases with no gene match: 10. Germline-derived CDR1 and CDR2 are SGHRS and YFSETQ. The CDR3 runs 17 residues. CDR3 in DNA: TGCGCCAGCAGCTTTGGATGGGGCGGGACAGGGGACAATGAGCAGTTCTTC. Protein sequence: CASSFGWGGTGDNEQFF.

The chain couples TRBV21-1 to TRBJ2-1; no DNA check was done on the table's D call, TRBD2. TRBV21-1 is annotated as a pseudogene. CDR3 size: 16 residues. The CDR3 sequence is CASSTMPGLVICEQFF. CDR3 nucleotide sequence: TGTGCCAGCAGCACAATGCCGGGACTAGTAATATGTGAGCAGTTCTTC.

The chain joins TRBV7-3 to TRBJ2-1; 12 nucleotides match TRBD2. The CDR3 has 15 residues. Germline CDR1 and CDR2: SGHTA and FQGTGA. The junction had 5 bases not matched to a gene; V was cut back by 4 bases and J by 7 bases. DNA of the CDR3: TGTGCCAGCAGCTCCCGACTAGCGGGAGTGAATGAGCAGTTCTTC. Translation gives CASSSRLAGVNEQFF. The variable domain in full, completed from reference TRBV7-3 and TRBJ2-1, reads GAGVSQTPSNKVTEKGKYVELRCDPISGHTALYWYRQSLGQGPEFLIYFQGTGAADDSGLPNDRFFAVRPEGSVSTLKIQRTERGDSAVYLCASSSRLAGVNEQFFGPGTRLTVL.